A single sample gave rise to the 8 T cell receptor beta chains below, sequenced in a study of blood T cell repertoires in COVID-19. The data were produced by immunoSEQ multiplex PCR, yet TCRdb's version contains in-frame clones alone and is incomplete. The sample includes over 150,000 clones, 80% of them seen just once. Sequencing was done on a sample of PBMCs or T cells enriched from blood (not recorded which). These TCRs come from an older woman who had recovered from COVID-19.

The V call is TRBV7-3, the J call TRBJ1-1; 12 bases match TRBD1. The J segment lost 4 bases and the V segment lost 1 base, leaving 13 bases of the junction unmatched. The CDR3 extends over 19 amino acids. CDR1 is SGHTA and CDR2 is FQGTGA in the germline V gene. DNA for the CDR3: TGTGCCAGCAGCTTAAAAGTCGAAAGGGACAGGGGGCGCCTCACTGAAGCTTTCTTT. This encodes CASSLKVERDRGRLTEAFF.

This clone was counted at least ten times. This chain connects TRBV9 to TRBJ1-1; D ambiguous. Trimming left V 3 bases short and J 3 bases short, with 9 bases between. Germline loops: CDR1 SGDLS, CDR2 YYNGEE. This CDR3 contains 13 residues. CDR3 protein: CASSADTDTEAFF. The CDR3, as DNA: TGTGCCAGCAGCGCTGACACCGACACTGAAGCTTTCTTT.

The chain has TRBV19 and TRBJ1-4; D unclear. Germline V gene data show CDR1 as LNHDA and CDR2 as SQIVND (reference sequence). CDR3 length: 14 amino acids. V was shortened by 5 bases and J by 7 bases, with 14 bases between the two germline ends. The CDR3 here is CASSVRSRGEKLFF. The CDR3 region has the DNA TGTGCCAGTAGTGTTCGGTCCCGGGGTGAAAAACTGTTTTTT.

V gene TRBV5-1 combines with J gene TRBJ2-7; 7 bases agree with TRBD2. The V gene's germline CDR1 is SGHRS and CDR2 YFSETQ. This CDR3 is built from 16 residues. V gave up 4 bases and J gave up 0 bases; unmatched junction bases: 10. The CDR3 sequence: CASSPGGATSSYEQYF. CDR3 bases: TGCGCCAGCAGCCCGGGGGGAGCTACGAGCTCCTACGAGCAGTACTTC.

V gene TRBV7-2 combines with J gene TRBJ2-7, with TRBD1 matching 9 bases. The CDR3 spans 13 residues. With 5 bases clipped from V and 4 bases from J, the junction kept 3 bases outside the gene matches. Germline values: CDR1 SGHTA, CDR2 FQGNSA. The CDR3 region is CASSTGQGYEQYF. Written as DNA, the CDR3 is TGTGCCAGCAGCACAGGACAGGGGTACGAGCAGTACTTC. Full variable domain (missing parts from reference TRBV7-2 and TRBJ2-7): GAGVSQSPSNKVTEKGKDVELRCDPISGHTALYWYRQSLGQGLEFLIYFQGNSAPDKSGLPSDRFSAERTGGSVSTLTIQRTQQEDSAVYLCASSTGQGYEQYFGPGTRLTVT.

The J gene is TRBJ2-1, the V gene TRBV5-5; TRBD2 matches at 8 bases. Per the germline V gene, CDR1 is SGHKS and CDR2 is YYEKEE (reference sequence). The CDR3 sequence is 15 residues long. V lost 4 bases and J lost 4; bases outside the gene matches: 7. The chain's CDR3 is CASSPRGGGYNEQFF. The CDR3 region has the DNA TGTGCCAGCAGCCCCCGTGGCGGGGGGTACAATGAGCAGTTCTTC.

The chain recombines TRBV27 with TRBJ1-5; 8 bases fit TRBD1. The ends lost 5 bases at V and 6 bases at J; junction bases unmatched: 6. Germline CDR1 MNHEY, CDR2 SMNVEV (reference sequence). The CDR3 consists of 14 residues. Here the CDR3 reads CASSQQGGGQPQHF. DNA of the CDR3: TGTGCCAGCAGTCAACAGGGGGGTGGTCAGCCCCAGCATTTT.

The V gene is TRBV5-1, the J gene TRBJ1-1; 9 bases fit TRBD1. J lost 11 bases, V lost 3 bases, and 5 bases had no gene match. Germline loops: CDR1 SGHRS, CDR2 YFSETQ. The CDR3 covers 12 residues. The CDR3 is CASSYDRGVAFF. CDR3 in DNA: TGCGCCAGCAGCTATGACAGGGGGGTGGCTTTCTTT. Using reference TRBV5-1 and TRBJ1-1 for the parts outside the CDR3, the full variable domain is KAGVTQTPRYLIKTRGQQVTLSCSPISGHRSVSWYQQTPGQGLQFLFEYFSETQRNKGNFPGRFSGRQFSNSRSEMNVSTLELGDSALYLCASSYDRGVAFFGQGTRLTVV.